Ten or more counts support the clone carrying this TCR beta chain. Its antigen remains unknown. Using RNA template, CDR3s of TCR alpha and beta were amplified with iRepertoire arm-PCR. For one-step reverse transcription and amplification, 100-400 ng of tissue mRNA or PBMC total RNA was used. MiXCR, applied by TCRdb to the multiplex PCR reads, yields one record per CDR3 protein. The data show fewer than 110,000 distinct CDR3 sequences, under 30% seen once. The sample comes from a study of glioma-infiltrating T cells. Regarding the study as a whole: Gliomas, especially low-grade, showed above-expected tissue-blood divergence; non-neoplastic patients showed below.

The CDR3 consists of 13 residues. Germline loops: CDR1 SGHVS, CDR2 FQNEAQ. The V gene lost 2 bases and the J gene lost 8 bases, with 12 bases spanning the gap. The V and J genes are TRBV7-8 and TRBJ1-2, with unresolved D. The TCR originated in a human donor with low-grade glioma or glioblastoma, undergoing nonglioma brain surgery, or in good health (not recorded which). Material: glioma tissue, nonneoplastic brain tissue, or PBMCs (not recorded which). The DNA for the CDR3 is TGTGCCAGCAGCTTAAGGATACCGGGAGGCTACACCTTC. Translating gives CASSLRIPGGYTF.